Listed below are T cell receptor beta chains from one sample, sequenced in a study of identifying expanded T cells in peripheral blood. Profiling relied on immunoSEQ multiplex PCR, and the TCRdb table lists in-frame clones only, not all of them. The sample shows about 58,000 clones, around 81% of them seen only once. Sequences were obtained from blood. These receptors were taken from a person between 18 and 69 years old in good health. Each CDR3 is given without its conserved first and last residue.

TRBJ2-1	TRBV18	ASSPRRGRGVPFNEQF
TRBJ1-6	TRBV7-9	ASSLAGTANSPLH
TRBJ1-2	TRBV5-5	ASSLTGQSDL
TRBJ1-1	TRBV4-3	ASSQALGQGAGEAF
TRBJ1-1	TRBV5-1	ASSFPGAGLNTEAF
TRBJ1-5	TRBV5-6	ASSLGQGLGQPQH
TRBJ1-1	TRBV29-1	SVEGGGNTEAF
TRBJ1-2	TRBV5-1	ASSLGGSTGTANYGYT
TRBJ1-5	TRBV30	AWSTRGGQPQH
TRBJ1-2	TRBV4-1	ASSQDLRGGTGYT
TRBJ2-1	TRBV13	ASSLGLSNEQF
TRBJ1-2	TRBV18	ASSPPVGRRYGYT
TRBJ1-2	TRBV5-6	ASSLLSSYRYGYT
TRBJ2-2	TRBV2	ASSAPGQGFFGTGELF
TRBJ2-1	TRBV4-1	ASSQERGQYNEQF
TRBJ2-2	TRBV27	ASRSTPNTGELF
TRBJ1-1	TRBV6-6	ASSHPGVGTEAF
TRBJ1-6	TRBV18	ASSRDRGHNSPLH
TRBJ1-6	TRBV6-5	ASSPYGNSPLH
TRBJ2-1	TRBV7-2	ASSSYGHENEQF
TRBJ2-1	TRBV6-1	ASSQAGSYNEQF
TRBJ1-1	TRBV9	ASSVAVDNTEAF
TRBJ2-7	TRBV27	ASSSWDRIGEQY
TRBJ2-2	TRBV4-1	ASSQEAQGTGELF
TRBJ2-5	TRBV7-9	ASSLGVQETQY
TRBJ2-1	TRBV5-5	ASSWREAVDEQF
TRBJ1-1	TRBV7-2	ASSLVAGLTTEAF